This T cell receptor beta chain derives from a study of blood T cell repertoires in COVID-19 (dated by TCRdb to the early 2020s). Study-level background: The collaborator samples originated in the United States, Italy and Spain and spanned the acute and convalescent phases of COVID-19. The material from the prospective study consisted of cDNA or gDNA derived from T cells, B-cell-depleted T cells, or PBMCs. Deeply sampled blood TCRbeta repertoires from subjects exposed to, actively infected with, or recovered from COVID-19 were included in the dataset. The repertoires were made available in a free public database intended to serve as a resource for research on the immune response to SARS-CoV-2. Samples were obtained from the ongoing ImmuneRACE study (first 160 participants) and from over 1,000 subjects provided by 6 global collaborators. Nearly every sample came with metadata listing a de-identified subject ID, COVID-19 status, age in years and sex. HLA class I and class II types, where available, came from metadata supplied by the sample provider rather than from assay-based typing.

The CDR3 has 18 amino acids, counting the end cysteine and phenylalanine. Only the CDR3 DNA stays, 54 bases, in frame from base 1. Trimming removed 2 bases from V and 3 bases from J; the gene matches leave 14 bases unexplained. CDR1 is given as PRHDT and CDR2 as FYEKMQ, both from the germline V gene (reference sequence). The investigation overall reported the following: Clinical and demographic metadata were provided uncurated, with the amount varying by source and participant.

Each collaborating institution followed its own protocols to collect whole blood in K2EDTA tubes. Collaborator samples were shipped for TCRbeta analysis as frozen whole blood, isolated PBMCs, or DNA extracted from either sample type. In this sample, this clone turned up a few times. Its antigen is currently not known. Qualities for individual bases were not recorded, and no much larger clone is one base off. TCRbeta CDR3 regions were amplified from genomic DNA using the immunoSEQ Assay, a bias-controlled multiplex PCR. Per the original workflow: The number of nucleated cells in each sample was estimated from the amplification of reference gene primers within the assay. Sequence reads were collapsed and filtered to measure the absolute abundance of every unique TCRbeta CDR3 rearrangement. For each sample, productive Simpson clonality was calculated as the square root of Simpson's diversity index over productive rearrangements. The table comes from immuneACCESS by way of TCRdb, which keeps in-frame sequences with V and J called. Part of the clones is missing from these tables; in studies checked, under half for an unresolved V gene and the rest for unknown reasons. V and J calls and clone size are given by that table; D and trimming were obtained from the DNA. The sample table contains roughly 140,000 clones; only one count was recorded for about 84% of them. The ten largest make up about 9.3% of the sample.

The TCR comes from an elderly woman in a cohort sampled during active or convalescent COVID-19. The sample taken for sequencing was peripheral blood. The V and J segments used are TRBV13 and TRBJ1-2, with 8 junctional bases fitting TRBD1. The CDR3 here reads CASSLRDRFKTRYYGYTF. The nucleotide sequence is TGTGCCAGCAGCTTAAGGGACAGGTTCAAAACTCGATACTATGGCTACACCTTC.